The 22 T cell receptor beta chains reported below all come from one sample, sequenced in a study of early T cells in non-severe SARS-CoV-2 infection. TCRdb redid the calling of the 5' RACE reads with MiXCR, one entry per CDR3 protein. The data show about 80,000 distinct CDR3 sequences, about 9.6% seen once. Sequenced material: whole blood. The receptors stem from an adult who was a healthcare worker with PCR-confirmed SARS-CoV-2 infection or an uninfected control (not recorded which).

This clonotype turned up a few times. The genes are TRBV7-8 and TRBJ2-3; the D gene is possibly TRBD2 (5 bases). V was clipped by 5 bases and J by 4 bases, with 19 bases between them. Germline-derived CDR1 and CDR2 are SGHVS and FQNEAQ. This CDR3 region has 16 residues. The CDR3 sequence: CASSPPIRLTADTQYF. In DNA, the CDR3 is TGTGCCAGCAGCCCACCCATCAGACTAACCGCAGATACGCAGTATTTT.

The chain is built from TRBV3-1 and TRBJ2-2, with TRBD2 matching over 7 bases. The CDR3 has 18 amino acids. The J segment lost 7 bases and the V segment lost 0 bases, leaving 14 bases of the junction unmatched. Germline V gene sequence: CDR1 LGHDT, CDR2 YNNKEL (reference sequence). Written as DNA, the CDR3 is TGTGCCAGCAGCCAAGAGAGGCGGGAGCGTTTTGCTGGCGGGGAGCTGTTTTTT. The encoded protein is CASSQERRERFAGGELFF.

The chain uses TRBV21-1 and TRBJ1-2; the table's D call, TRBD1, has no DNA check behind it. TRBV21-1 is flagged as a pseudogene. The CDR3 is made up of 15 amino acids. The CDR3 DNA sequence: TGTGCCAGCAGCAAAGCGCGCAGGGACCATTATGGCTACACCTTC. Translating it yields CASSKARRDHYGYTF.

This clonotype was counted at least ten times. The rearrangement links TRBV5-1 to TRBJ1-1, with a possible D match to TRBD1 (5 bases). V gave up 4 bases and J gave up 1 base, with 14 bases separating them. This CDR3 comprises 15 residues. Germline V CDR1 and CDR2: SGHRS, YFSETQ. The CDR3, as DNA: TGCGCCAGCAGCCGTGGAGCAGGGAGGAACACTGAAGCTTTCTTT. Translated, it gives CASSRGAGRNTEAFF.

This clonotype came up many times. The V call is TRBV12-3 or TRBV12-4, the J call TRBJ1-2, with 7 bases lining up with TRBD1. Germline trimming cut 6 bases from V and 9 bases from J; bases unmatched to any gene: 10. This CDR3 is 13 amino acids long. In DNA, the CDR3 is TGTGCCAGCAGGTTCTACAGGGGAGATAGCTACACCTTC. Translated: CASRFYRGDSYTF.

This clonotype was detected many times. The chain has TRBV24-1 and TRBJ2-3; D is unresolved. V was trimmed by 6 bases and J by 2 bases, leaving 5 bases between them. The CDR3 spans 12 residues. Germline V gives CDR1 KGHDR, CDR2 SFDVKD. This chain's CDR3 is CATSHTTDTQYF. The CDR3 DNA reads TGTGCCACCAGTCACACCACAGATACGCAGTATTTT.

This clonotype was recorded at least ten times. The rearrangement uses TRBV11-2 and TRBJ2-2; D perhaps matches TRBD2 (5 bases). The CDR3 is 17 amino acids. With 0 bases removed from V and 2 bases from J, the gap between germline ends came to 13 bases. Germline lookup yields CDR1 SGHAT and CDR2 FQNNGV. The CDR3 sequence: CASSLDVWTANTGELFF. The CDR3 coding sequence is TGTGCCAGCAGCTTAGACGTTTGGACTGCTAACACCGGGGAGCTGTTTTTT.

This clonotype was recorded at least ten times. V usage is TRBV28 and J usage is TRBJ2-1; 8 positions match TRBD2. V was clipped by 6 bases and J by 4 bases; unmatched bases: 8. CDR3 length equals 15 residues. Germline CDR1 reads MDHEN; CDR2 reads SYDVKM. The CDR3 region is CASSPSGSAYNEQFF. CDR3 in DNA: TGTGCCAGCAGCCCGAGCGGGAGCGCTTACAATGAGCAGTTCTTC.

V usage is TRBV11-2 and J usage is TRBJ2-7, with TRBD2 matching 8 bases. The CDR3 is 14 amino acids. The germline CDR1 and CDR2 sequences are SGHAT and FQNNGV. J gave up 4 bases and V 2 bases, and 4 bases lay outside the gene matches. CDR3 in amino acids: CASSLTGLGYEQYF. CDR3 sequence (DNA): TGTGCCAGCAGCTTAACGGGACTAGGATACGAGCAGTACTTC.

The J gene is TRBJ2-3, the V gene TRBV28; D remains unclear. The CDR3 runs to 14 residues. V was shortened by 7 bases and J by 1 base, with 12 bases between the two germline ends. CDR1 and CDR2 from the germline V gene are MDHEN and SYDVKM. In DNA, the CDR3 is TGTGCCAGCAACCCCGGAAGAGGCACAGATACGCAGTATTTT. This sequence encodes CASNPGRGTDTQYF.

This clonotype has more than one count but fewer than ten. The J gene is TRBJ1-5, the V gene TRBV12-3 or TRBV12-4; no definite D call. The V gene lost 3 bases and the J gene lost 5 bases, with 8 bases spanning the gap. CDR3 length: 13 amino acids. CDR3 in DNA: TGTGCCAGCAGTTTGGAGTGGGATCAGCCCCAGCATTTT. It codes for CASSLEWDQPQHF.

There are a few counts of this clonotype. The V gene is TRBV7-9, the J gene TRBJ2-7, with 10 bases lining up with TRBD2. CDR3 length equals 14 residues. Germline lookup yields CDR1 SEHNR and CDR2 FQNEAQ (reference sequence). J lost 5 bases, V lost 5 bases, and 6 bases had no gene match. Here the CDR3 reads CASSPSGSYDEQYF. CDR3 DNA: TGTGCCAGCAGCCCTAGCGGGAGTTACGACGAGCAGTACTTC.

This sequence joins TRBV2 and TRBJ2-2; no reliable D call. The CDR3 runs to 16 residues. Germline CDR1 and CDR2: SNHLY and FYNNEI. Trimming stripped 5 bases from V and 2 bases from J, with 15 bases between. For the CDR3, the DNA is TGTGCCAGCAGTCGGATTTCGCTAGTAAACACCGGGGAGCTGTTTTTT. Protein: CASSRISLVNTGELFF.

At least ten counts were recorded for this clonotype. As DNA, the CDR3 is TGTGCCAGCAGTCTCCCGGGACAGGGTTCCTACGAGCAGTACTTC. Its protein product is CASSLPGQGSYEQYF. The rearrangement joins TRBV28 to TRBJ2-7; 9 bases agree with TRBD1. The CDR3 is 15 residues long. V trimming: 5 bases; J trimming: 1 base; junction bases outside the gene matches: 6. The germline V gene encodes CDR1 MDHEN and CDR2 SYDVKM.

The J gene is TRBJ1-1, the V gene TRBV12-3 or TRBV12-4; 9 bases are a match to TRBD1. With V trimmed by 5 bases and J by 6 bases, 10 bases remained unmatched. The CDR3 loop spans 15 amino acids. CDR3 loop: CASSHRQGVPSEAFF. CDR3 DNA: TGTGCCAGCAGTCATCGACAGGGGGTGCCCTCTGAAGCTTTCTTT.

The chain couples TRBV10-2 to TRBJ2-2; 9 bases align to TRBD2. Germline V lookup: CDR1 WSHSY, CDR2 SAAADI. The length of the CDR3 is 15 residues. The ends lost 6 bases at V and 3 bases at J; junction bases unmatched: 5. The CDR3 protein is CASRGTSQHTGELFF. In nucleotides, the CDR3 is TGCGCCAGCAGAGGGACTAGCCAGCACACCGGGGAGCTGTTTTTT.

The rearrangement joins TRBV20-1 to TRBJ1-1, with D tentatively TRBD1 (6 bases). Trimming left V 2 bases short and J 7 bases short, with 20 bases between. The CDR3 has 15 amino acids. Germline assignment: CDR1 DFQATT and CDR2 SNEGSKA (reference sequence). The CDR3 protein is CSARKVEGRGLEAFF. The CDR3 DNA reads TGCAGTGCTAGAAAGGTGGAGGGCAGGGGACTTGAAGCTTTCTTT.

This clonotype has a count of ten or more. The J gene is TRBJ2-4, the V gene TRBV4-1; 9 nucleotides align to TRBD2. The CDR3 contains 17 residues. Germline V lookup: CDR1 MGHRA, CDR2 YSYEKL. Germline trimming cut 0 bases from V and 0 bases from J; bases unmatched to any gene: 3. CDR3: CASSQDFSGRAKNIQYF. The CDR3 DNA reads TGCGCCAGCAGCCAAGATTTTAGCGGGAGAGCCAAAAACATTCAGTACTTC.

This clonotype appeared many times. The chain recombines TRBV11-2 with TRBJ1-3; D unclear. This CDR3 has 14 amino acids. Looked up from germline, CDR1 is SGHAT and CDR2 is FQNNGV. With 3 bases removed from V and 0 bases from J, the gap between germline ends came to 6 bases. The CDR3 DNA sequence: TGTGCCAGCAGCTTTTACAGCTCTGGAAACACCATATATTTT. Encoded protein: CASSFYSSGNTIYF.

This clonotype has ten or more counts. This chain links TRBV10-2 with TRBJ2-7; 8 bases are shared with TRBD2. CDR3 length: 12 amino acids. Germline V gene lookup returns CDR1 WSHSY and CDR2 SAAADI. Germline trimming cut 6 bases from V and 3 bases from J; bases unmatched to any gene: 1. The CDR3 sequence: CASRLADYEQYF. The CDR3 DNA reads TGCGCCAGCAGACTAGCGGACTACGAGCAGTACTTC.

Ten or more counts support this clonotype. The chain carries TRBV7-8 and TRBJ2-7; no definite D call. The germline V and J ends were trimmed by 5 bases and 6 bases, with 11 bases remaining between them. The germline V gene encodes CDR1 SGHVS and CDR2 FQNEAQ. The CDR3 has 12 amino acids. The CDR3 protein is CASSPLSSEQYF. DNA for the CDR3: TGTGCCAGCAGCCCCCTCAGCTCCGAGCAGTACTTC.

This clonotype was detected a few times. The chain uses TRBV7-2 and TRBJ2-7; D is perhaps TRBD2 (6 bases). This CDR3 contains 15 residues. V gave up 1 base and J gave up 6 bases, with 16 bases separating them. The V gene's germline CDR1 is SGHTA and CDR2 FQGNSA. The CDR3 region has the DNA TGTGCCAGCAGCTTAGGAAGGCTAGGAGGGGTCGAGCAGTACTTC. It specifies CASSLGRLGGVEQYF.